The 8 T cell receptor beta chains below all came from one sample that was sequenced in a study of early T cells in non-severe SARS-CoV-2 infection. TCRdb re-called the 5' RACE reads with MiXCR, one entry per CDR3 protein. The sample lists about 98,000 distinct CDR3 sequences, 8% to 13% occurring once. The sample was whole blood. All receptors derive from an adult who was a healthcare worker with PCR-confirmed SARS-CoV-2 infection or an uninfected control (not recorded which).

This clonotype was observed a few times. J is TRBJ2-1 and V is TRBV7-9; 13 bases match TRBD2. Trimming took 6 bases from V and 4 from J; bases not matched to a gene: 6. Per germline, CDR1 SEHNR and CDR2 FQNEAQ (reference sequence). CDR3 length equals 16 residues. For the CDR3, the DNA is TGTGCCAGCAGTCCACTAGCGGGGGGGCAATACAATGAGCAGTTCTTC. It specifies CASSPLAGGQYNEQFF.

With regard to this clonotype: This could be a read error, since a much larger clone is one nucleotide away. This sequence joins TRBV7-6 and TRBJ2-7; the D gene is possibly TRBD1 (5 bases). The germline V gene has CDR1 SGHVS and CDR2 FNYEAQ. The CDR3 is made up of 14 amino acids. The CDR3 reads CVSRSTPTDYEQYF. The CDR3 coding sequence is TGTGTCAGCAGATCCACCCCGACAGATTACGAGCAGTACTTC.

Ten or more counts support this clonotype. The chain employs TRBV11-2 and TRBJ2-2; D uncertain. V lost 1 base and J 1 base, leaving 7 bases between the germline ends. Germline loops: CDR1 SGHAT, CDR2 FQNNGV. This CDR3 contains 15 residues. The CDR3 DNA reads as TGTGCCAGCAGCTTAGGGACGGGGAACACCGGGGAGCTGTTTTTT. Protein sequence: CASSLGTGNTGELFF.

The chain couples TRBV7-9 to TRBJ1-2; D call uncertain. Trimming shortened V by 1 base and J by 8 bases, and 2 bases separated the two germline ends. The germline gives CDR1 SEHNR, CDR2 FQNEAQ (reference sequence). This CDR3 region has 10 residues. The CDR3 spells CASSLGGYTF. Written as DNA, the CDR3 is TGTGCCAGCAGCTTAGGAGGCTACACCTTC. The full variable domain, rest sourced from reference TRBV7-9 and TRBJ1-2, is DTGVSQNPRHKITKRGQNVTFRCDPISEHNRLYWYRQTLGQGPEFLTYFQNEAQLEKSRLLSDRFSAERPKGSFSTLEIQRTEQGDSAMYLCASSLGGYTFGSGTRLTVV.

Ten or more counts support this clonotype. The chain is built from TRBV12-3 or TRBV12-4 and TRBJ2-7; D is perhaps TRBD2 (5 bases). The germline V and J ends were trimmed by 5 bases and 7 bases, with 18 bases remaining between them. This CDR3 has 14 amino acids. CDR3 DNA: TGTGCCAGCAGTCCATCCGGACCGTCGGGGGAGCAGTACTTC. It is translated as CASSPSGPSGEQYF.

The CDR3 reads CASSSSTKAGTEAFF. The CDR3 coding sequence is TGCGCCAGCAGCTCCTCGACCAAGGCGGGCACTGAAGCTTTCTTT. The V and J genes are TRBV5-1 and TRBJ1-1; D gene unclear. This CDR3 spans 15 amino acids. Trimming cost V 3 bases and J 4 bases, with 16 bases left between them. CDR1 and CDR2 from the germline V gene are SGHRS and YFSETQ.

The rearrangement links TRBV7-9 to TRBJ2-5; D possibly corresponds to TRBD1 (5 bases). V dropped 0 bases and J dropped 1 base, with 9 bases sitting between them. Germline V gives CDR1 SEHNR, CDR2 FQNEAQ (reference sequence). The CDR3 runs 15 residues. CDR3 DNA: TGTGCCAGCAGCTTAGCAAGGGGCCGCCAAGAGACCCAGTACTTC. Protein product: CASSLARGRQETQYF. The full variable domain, with the rest looked up from reference TRBV7-9 and TRBJ2-5, is DTGVSQNPRHKITKRGQNVTFRCDPISEHNRLYWYRQTLGQGPEFLTYFQNEAQLEKSRLLSDRFSAERPKGSFSTLEIQRTEQGDSAMYLCASSLARGRQETQYFGPGTRLLVL.

This clonotype turned up a few times. The CDR3 is CASSEWTVNQPQHF. In DNA, the CDR3 is TGTGCCAGCAGTGAATGGACAGTTAATCAGCCCCAGCATTTT. The chain has TRBV2 and TRBJ1-5, with a weak D call TRBD1 (6 bases). V was pared by 2 bases and J by 4 bases, with 9 bases between. CDR1 and CDR2 (germline): SNHLY, FYNNEI. The CDR3 totals 14 residues. The full variable domain, its missing parts supplied by reference TRBV2 and TRBJ1-5, is EPEVTQTPSHQVTQMGQEVILRCVPISNHLYFYWYRQILGQKVEFLVSFYNNEISEKSEIFDDQFSVERPDGSNFTLKIRSTKLEDSAMYFCASSEWTVNQPQHFGDGTRLSIL.